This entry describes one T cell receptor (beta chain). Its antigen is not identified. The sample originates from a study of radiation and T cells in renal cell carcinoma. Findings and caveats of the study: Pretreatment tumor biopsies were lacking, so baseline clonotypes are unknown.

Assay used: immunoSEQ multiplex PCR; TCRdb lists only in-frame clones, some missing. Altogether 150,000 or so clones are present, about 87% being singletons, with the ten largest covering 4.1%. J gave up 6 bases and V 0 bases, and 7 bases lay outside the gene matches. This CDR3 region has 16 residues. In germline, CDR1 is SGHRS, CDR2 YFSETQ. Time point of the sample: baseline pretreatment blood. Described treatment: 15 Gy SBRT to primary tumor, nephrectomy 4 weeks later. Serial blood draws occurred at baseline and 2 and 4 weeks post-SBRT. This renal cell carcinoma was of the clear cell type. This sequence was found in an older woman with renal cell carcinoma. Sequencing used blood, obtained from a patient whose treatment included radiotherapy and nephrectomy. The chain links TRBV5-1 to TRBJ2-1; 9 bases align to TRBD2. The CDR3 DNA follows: TGCGCCAGCAGCTTGGCCGTGGGACTAGCATCCAATGAGCAGTTCTTC. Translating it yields CASSLAVGLASNEQFF.